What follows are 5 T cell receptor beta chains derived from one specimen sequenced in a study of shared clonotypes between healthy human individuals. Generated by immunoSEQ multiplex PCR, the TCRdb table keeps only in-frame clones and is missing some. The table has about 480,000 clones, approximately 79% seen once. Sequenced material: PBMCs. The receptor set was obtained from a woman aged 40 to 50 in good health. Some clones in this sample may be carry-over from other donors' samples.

The CDR3 DNA reads as TGTGCCAGCAGCTTAGCGGGGCTCACAGATACGCAGTATTTT. The encoded protein is CASSLAGLTDTQYF. This chain connects TRBV7-2 to TRBJ2-3; TRBD1 might be the D (5 bases). Germline V gene lookup returns CDR1 SGHTA and CDR2 FQGNSA. The CDR3 consists of 14 residues. The V gene lost 0 bases and the J gene lost 2 bases, with 6 bases spanning the gap.

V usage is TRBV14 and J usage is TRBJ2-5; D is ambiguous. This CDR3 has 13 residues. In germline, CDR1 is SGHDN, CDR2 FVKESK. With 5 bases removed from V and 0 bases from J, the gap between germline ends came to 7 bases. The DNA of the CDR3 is TGTGCCAGCAGCTTGCCCGACCAAGAGACCCAGTACTTC. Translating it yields CASSLPDQETQYF. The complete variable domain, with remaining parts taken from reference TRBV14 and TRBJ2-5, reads EAGVTQFPSHSVIEKGQTVTLRCDPISGHDNLYWYRRVMGKEIKFLLHFVKESKQDESGMPNNRFLAERTGGTYSTLKVQPAELEDSGVYFCASSLPDQETQYFGPGTRLLVL.

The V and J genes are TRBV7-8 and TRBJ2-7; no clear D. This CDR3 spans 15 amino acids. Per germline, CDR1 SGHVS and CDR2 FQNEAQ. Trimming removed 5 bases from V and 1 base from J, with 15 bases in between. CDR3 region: CASSQLAGLSYEQYF. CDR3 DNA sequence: TGTGCCAGCAGCCAACTGGCTGGGCTTTCCTACGAGCAGTACTTC.

CDR3 sequence (DNA): TGTGCCAGCAGTGAATTCTCCACTGGCGAGCAGTACTTC. This encodes CASSEFSTGEQYF. This chain links TRBV6-1 with TRBJ2-5; no clear D gene. The better agreement between TRBJ2-7 and the DNA end casts doubt on the J call. The V gene's germline CDR1 is MNHNS and CDR2 SASEGT. The CDR3 loop spans 13 amino acids.

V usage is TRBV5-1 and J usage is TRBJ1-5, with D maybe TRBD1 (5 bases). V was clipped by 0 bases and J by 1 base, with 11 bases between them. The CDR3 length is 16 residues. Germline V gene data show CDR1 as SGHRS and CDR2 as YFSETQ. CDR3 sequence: CASSLEQADSNQPQHF. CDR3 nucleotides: TGCGCCAGCAGCTTGGAACAGGCTGACAGCAATCAGCCCCAGCATTTT.